Here is one T cell receptor (beta chain) with its context. Antigen unknown. The V and J ends lost 4 bases and 5 bases, in that order; junction bases with no gene match: 9. This CDR3 contains 15 residues. CDR1 is SNHLY, CDR2 FYNNEI, per germline. The record originates from a study of T cell repertoires in cytomegalovirus infection. TCRdb fed the reads into MiXCR, producing one record per CDR3 protein. Of about 700,000 distinct CDR3 sequences listed, roughly 33% were seen once; the top ten hold 15% to 20%. The rearrangement links TRBV2 to TRBJ2-5; the match to TRBD2 covers 8 bases. The source material was cultured PBMCs, sampled from culture after CMV antigen stimulation. The source is a human donor in good health (CMV status not recorded). Some clones in this sample may be carry-over from other donors' samples. DNA for the CDR3: TGTGCCAGCAGTGGGGGGACTAGGGGGTTGGAGACCCAGTACTTC. It yields the protein CASSGGTRGLETQYF.